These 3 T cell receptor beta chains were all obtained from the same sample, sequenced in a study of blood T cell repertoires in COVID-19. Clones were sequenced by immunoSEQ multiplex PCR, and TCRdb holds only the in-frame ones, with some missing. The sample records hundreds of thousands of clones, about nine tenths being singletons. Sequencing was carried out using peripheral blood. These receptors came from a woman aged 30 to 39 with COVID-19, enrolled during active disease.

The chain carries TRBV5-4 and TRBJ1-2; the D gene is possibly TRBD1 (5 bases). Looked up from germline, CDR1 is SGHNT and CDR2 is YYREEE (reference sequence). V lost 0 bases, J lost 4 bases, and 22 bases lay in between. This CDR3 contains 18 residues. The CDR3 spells CASSLGGGASTILYGYTF. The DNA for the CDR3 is TGTGCCAGCAGCTTGGGAGGCGGGGCGTCTACCATTCTCTATGGCTACACCTTC.

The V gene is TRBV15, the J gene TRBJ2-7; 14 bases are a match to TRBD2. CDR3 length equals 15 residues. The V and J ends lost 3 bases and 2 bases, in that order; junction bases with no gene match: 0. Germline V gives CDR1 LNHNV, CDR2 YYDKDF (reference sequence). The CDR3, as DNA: TGTGCCACCAGCAGGGGACTAGCGGGGGCCTACGAGCAGTACTTC. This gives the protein CATSRGLAGAYEQYF.

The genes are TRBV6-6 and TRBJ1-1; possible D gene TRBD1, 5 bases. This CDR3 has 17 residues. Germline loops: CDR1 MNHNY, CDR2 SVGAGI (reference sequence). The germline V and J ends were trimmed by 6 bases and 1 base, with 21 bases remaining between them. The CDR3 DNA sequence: TGTGCCAGCAGGCGAAACCCGGGAGCGGGGGAGAACACTGAAGCTTTCTTT. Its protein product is CASRRNPGAGENTEAFF.